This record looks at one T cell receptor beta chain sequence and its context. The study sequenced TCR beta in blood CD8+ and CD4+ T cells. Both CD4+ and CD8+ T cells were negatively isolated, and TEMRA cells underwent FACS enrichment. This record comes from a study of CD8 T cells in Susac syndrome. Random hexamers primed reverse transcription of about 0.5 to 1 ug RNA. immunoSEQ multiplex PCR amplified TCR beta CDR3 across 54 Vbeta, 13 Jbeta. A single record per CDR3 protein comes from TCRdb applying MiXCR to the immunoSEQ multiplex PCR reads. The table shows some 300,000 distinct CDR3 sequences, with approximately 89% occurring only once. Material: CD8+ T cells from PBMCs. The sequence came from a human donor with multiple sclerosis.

CDR3 sequence reads: CATDQGGKNIQYF. Written as DNA, the CDR3 is TGTGCCACCGACCAAGGAGGCAAAAACATTCAGTACTTC. V usage is TRBV19 and J usage is TRBJ2-4, with a tentative D call TRBD2 (5 bases). Germline V CDR1 and CDR2: LNHDA, SQIVND (reference sequence). The CDR3 length is 13 residues. V was trimmed by 10 bases and J by 3 bases, leaving 13 bases between them.